A selection of T cell receptor beta chains follows, all from one sample in a study of cytomegalovirus exposure and HLA in healthy donors. The table came from immunoSEQ multiplex PCR; TCRdb's copy has only in-frame clones and leaves some out. Of 90,000 to 120,000 clones in the sample, approximately 84% were seen once. Sequenced material: PBMCs. The receptor set was obtained from a man aged 25-40 years in good health and CMV-seronegative. Each CDR3 is given with its conserved first and last residue. The order of the fields is D gene, V gene, clone size, J gene, CDR3 protein, CDR3 DNA. The D gene is left open where the match is weak. Some rows mark clone size as missing; the rest say once, few, many or name a class of expanded clone.

>TRBD2|TRBV5-1|NA|TRBJ2-2
CASSPSSGRNTGELFF
TGCGCCAGCAGCCCCTCTAGCGGGAGAAACACCGGGGAGCTGTTTTTT
>TRBD1|TRBV30|NA|TRBJ2-4
CAWSGTGGTLSF
TGTGCCTGGAGTGGAACAGGGGGTACCTTATCCTTC
>NA|TRBV13|NA|TRBJ2-7
CASSLVGGSGYEQYF
TGTGCCAGCAGCTTAGTAGGTGGGAGTGGGTACGAGCAGTACTTC
>NA|TRBV2|NA|TRBJ1-1
CASSDSWAFF
TGTGCCAGCAGCGACAGTTGGGCTTTCTTT
>NA|TRBV11-2|NA|TRBJ2-7
CASSLGSSYEQYF
TGTGCCAGCAGCTTAGGCAGTTCCTACGAGCAGTACTTC
>TRBD1|TRBV2|NA|TRBJ2-5
CASSRWDRGRFQETQYF
TGTGCCAGCAGTCGATGGGACAGGGGTCGGTTCCAAGAGACCCAGTACTTC
>TRBD1|TRBV6-5|NA|TRBJ2-5
CASSSWGTGLGTQYF
TGTGCCAGCAGTTCTTGGGGGACAGGGTTGGGGACCCAGTACTTC
>NA|TRBV9|NA|TRBJ2-7
CASSGSSYEQYF
TGTGCCAGCAGCGGTAGCTCCTACGAGCAGTACTTC
>NA|TRBV5-1|once|TRBJ2-7
CASSRDITYEQYF
TGCGCCAGCAGCAGGGACATAACCTACGAGCAGTACTTC
>TRBD2|TRBV6-1|once|TRBJ2-1
CASSLGTSGRAEQFF
TGTGCCAGCAGTCTTGGGACTAGCGGGAGGGCCGAGCAGTTCTTC
>TRBD1|TRBV29-1|once|TRBJ1-5
CSVPGQGGNQPQHF
TGCAGCGTCCCGGGACAGGGAGGGAATCAGCCCCAGCATTTT
>TRBD1|TRBV7-9|NA|TRBJ2-1
CASSSWDRGFNEQFF
TGTGCCAGCAGCTCCTGGGACAGAGGATTCAATGAGCAGTTCTTC
>TRBD1|TRBV28|NA|TRBJ2-7
CAARSSTGGYEQYF
TGTGCCGCACGCTCTTCTACAGGGGGTTACGAGCAGTACTTC
>NA|TRBV19|NA|TRBJ2-4
CASTTTFQSIQYF
TGTGCCAGTACCACTACCTTTCAGAGCATTCAGTACTTC
>NA|TRBV4-1|NA|TRBJ2-2
CASSQAGPGELFF
TGCGCCAGCAGCCAAGCAGGGCCCGGGGAGCTGTTTTTT
>NA|TRBV30|NA|TRBJ1-3
CAWSQTGVLRDTIYF
TGTGCCTGGAGCCAGACAGGAGTCCTTAGGGACACCATATATTTT
>TRBD1|TRBV13|NA|TRBJ2-7
CASSSYGQGETSYEQYF
TGTGCCAGCAGCTCCTATGGACAGGGGGAGACGTCCTACGAGCAGTACTTC
>TRBD1|TRBV18|once|TRBJ1-1
CASSPPTGAGTEAFF
TGTGCCAGCTCACCACCAACAGGGGCAGGTACTGAAGCTTTCTTT